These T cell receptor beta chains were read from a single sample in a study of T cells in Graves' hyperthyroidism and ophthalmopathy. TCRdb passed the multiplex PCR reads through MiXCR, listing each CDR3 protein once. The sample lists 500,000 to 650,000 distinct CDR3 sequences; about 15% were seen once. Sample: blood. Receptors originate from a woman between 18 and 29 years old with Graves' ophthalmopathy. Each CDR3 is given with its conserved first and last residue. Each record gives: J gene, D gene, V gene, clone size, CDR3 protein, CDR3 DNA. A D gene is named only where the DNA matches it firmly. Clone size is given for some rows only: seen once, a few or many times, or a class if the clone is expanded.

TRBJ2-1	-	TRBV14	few	CASSPPETGNEQFF	TGTGCCAGCAGCCCTCCCGAGACAGGCAATGAGCAGTTCTTC
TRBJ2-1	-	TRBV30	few	CAWNAGGTYYNEQFF	TGTGCCTGGAACGCCGGCGGGACCTACTACAATGAGCAGTTCTTC
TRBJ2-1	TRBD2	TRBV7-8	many	CASSSMLAGLARYNEQFF	TGTGCCAGCAGCTCTATGTTAGCGGGGTTAGCGAGATACAATGAGCAGTTCTTC
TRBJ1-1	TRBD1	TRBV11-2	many	CASSFERRGGLRLNTEAFF	TGTGCCAGCAGCTTTGAACGGAGAGGGGGCCTCCGATTGAACACTGAAGCTTTCTTT
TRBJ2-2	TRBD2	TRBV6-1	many	CASRGGTNTGELFF	TGTGCCAGCAGGGGGGGGACGAACACCGGGGAGCTGTTTTTT
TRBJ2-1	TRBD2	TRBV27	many	CASSPIAGGPSRYEQFF	TGTGCCAGCAGTCCCATAGCGGGAGGGCCGTCACGGTATGAGCAGTTCTTC
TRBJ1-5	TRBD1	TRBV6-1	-	CASSTGQYQPQHF	TGTGCCAGCAGTACGGGACAGTATCAGCCCCAGCATTTT
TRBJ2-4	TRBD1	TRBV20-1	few	CSARQGLAKNIQYF	TGCAGTGCCAGACAGGGGCTAGCCAAAAACATTCAGTACTTC
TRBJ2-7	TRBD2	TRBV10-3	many	CAISEGLAVMGEQYF	TGTGCCATCAGCGAGGGACTAGCGGTGATGGGAGAGCAGTACTTC
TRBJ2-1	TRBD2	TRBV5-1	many	CASSVTSGSSYNEQFF	TGCGCCAGCAGCGTGACTAGCGGGAGCTCCTACAATGAGCAGTTCTTC
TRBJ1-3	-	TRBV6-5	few	CASSYSLTAFPGNTIYF	TGTGCCAGCAGTTACAGCCTCACCGCGTTTCCTGGAAACACCATATATTTT
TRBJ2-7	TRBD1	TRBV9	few	CASSAPGGQESYEQYF	TGTGCCAGCAGCGCACCTGGGGGACAGGAGTCCTACGAGCAGTACTTC
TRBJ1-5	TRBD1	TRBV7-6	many	CASSLGTGGQNQPQHF	TGTGCCAGCAGCTTAGGGACAGGGGGACAGAATCAGCCCCAGCATTTT
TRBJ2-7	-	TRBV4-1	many	CASSYDRSYEQYF	TGCGCCAGCAGCTACGACAGGTCCTACGAGCAGTACTTC
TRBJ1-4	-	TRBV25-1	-	CASSDRAPGAVEKLFF	TGTGCCAGCAGTGATCGCGCCCCAGGGGCGGTGGAAAAACTGTTTTTT
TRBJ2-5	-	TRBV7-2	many	CASSLVGKLAGETQYF	TGTGCCAGCAGCTTAGTGGGCAAGTTGGCAGGCGAGACCCAGTACTTC
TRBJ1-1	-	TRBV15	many	CATSSVNTEAFF	TGTGCCACCAGCAGTGTGAACACTGAAGCTTTCTTT
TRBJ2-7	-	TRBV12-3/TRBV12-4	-	CASSLTSYSYEQYF	TGTGCCAGCAGTTTAACGTCGTATTCGTACGAGCAGTACTTC
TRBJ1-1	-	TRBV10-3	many	CAISDVRWDTEAFF	TGTGCCATCAGTGACGTGAGGTGGGACACTGAAGCTTTCTTT
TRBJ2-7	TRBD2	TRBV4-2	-	CASSQDASGRGFYEQYF	TGTGCCAGCAGCCAAGACGCTAGCGGGAGGGGTTTCTACGAGCAGTACTTC
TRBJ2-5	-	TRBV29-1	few	CSVATGGGQETQYF	TGCAGCGTTGCCACAGGAGGGGGGCAAGAGACCCAGTACTTC
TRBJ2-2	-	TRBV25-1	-	CASSEPAGNGELFF	TGTGCCAGCAGTGAACCCGCAGGCAACGGGGAGCTGTTTTTT
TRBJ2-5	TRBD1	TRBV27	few	CASSNQGQGDPYF	TGTGCCAGCAGCAATCAGGGACAGGGGGACCCGTACTTC
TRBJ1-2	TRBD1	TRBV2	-	CASLDRGFGYTF	TGTGCCAGCCTGGACAGGGGGTTCGGCTACACCTTC
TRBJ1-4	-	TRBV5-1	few	CASSLRGSATNEKLFF	TGCGCCAGCAGCTTGCGGGGTAGCGCAACTAATGAAAAACTGTTTTTT
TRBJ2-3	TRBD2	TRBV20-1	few	CSARLADDTDTQYF	TGCAGTGCTAGACTAGCGGACGACACAGATACGCAGTATTTT
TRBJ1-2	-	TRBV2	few	CASRQAGFSYGYTF	TGTGCCAGCAGGCAGGCAGGGTTCAGCTATGGCTACACCTTC
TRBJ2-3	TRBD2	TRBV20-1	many	CSAALLTSGSPDTQYF	TGCAGTGCCGCACTATTGACTAGCGGGAGTCCAGATACGCAGTATTTT
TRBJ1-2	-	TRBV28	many	CASRLTREGYGYTF	TGTGCCAGCAGGCTGACCAGGGAGGGTTATGGCTACACCTTC
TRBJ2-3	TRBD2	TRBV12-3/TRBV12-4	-	CASSQALRLARDTQYF	TGTGCCAGCAGCCAAGCTCTTCGACTAGCGAGGGATACGCAGTATTTT
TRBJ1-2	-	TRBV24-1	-	CATANRKDGYTF	TGTGCCACTGCTAATCGTAAGGATGGCTACACCTTC
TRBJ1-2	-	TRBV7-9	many	CASSLEIGVDGYTF	TGTGCCAGCAGCTTAGAAATTGGGGTGGATGGCTACACCTTC
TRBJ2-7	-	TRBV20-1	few	CSAVNSGSYEQYF	TGCAGTGCGGTGAACAGTGGGTCCTACGAGCAGTACTTC
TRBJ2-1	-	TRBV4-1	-	CASSPSLGASSYNEQFF	TGCGCCAGCAGCCCATCTTTGGGGGCCTCCTCCTACAATGAGCAGTTCTTC
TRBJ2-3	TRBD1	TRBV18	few	CASSPRDRGTTDTQYF	TGTGCCAGCTCACCCCGCGACAGGGGAACCACAGATACGCAGTATTTT
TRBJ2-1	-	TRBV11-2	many	CASSFIMANTYNEQFF	TGTGCCAGCAGCTTTATCATGGCGAATACATACAATGAGCAGTTCTTC
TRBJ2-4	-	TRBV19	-	CASSIYLDSLDNAKNIQYF	TGTGCCAGTAGTATTTACCTCGACAGCCTTGACAATGCCAAAAACATTCAGTACTTC
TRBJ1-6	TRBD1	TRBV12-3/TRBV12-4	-	CASSFRTGPNSPLHF	TGTGCCAGCAGTTTCCGGACAGGGCCAAATTCACCCCTCCACTTT
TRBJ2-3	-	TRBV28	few	CASNTPGTGRTDTQYF	TGTGCCAGCAACACTCCGGGAACAGGGAGGACAGATACGCAGTATTTT
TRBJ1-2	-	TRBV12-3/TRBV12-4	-	CASSLWGGYYGYTF	TGTGCCAGCAGTTTGTGGGGCGGATACTATGGCTACACCTTC
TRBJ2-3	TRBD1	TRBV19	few	CASSIAGTVTDTQYF	TGTGCCAGTAGTATAGCTGGGACAGTCACAGATACGCAGTATTTT
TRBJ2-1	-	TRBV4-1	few	CASSQESGWYNEQFF	TGCGCCAGCAGCCAAGAAAGCGGGTGGTACAATGAGCAGTTCTTC
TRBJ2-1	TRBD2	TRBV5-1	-	CANKPGSGRKGDYNEQFF	TGCGCCAACAAACCGGGTAGCGGGAGGAAGGGGGACTACAATGAGCAGTTCTTC
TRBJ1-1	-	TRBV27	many	CASSISGHNTEAFF	TGTGCCAGCAGTATATCCGGGCATAACACTGAAGCTTTCTTT
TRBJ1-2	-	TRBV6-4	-	CASTRAYTF	TGTGCCAGCACCAGGGCCTACACCTTC
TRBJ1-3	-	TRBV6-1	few	CASSEGQFSGNTIYF	TGTGCCAGCAGTGAAGGACAGTTCTCTGGAAACACCATATATTTT
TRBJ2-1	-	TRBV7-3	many	CASSLTGRESYNEQFF	TGTGCCAGCAGCTTAACGGGCAGGGAGTCGTACAATGAGCAGTTCTTC
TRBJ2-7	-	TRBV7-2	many	CASSLVVYSEQYF	TGTGCCAGCAGCTTAGTAGTTTACTCCGAGCAGTACTTC
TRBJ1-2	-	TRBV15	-	CATSRDLFPYGYTF	TGTGCCACCAGCAGAGATCTCTTTCCCTATGGCTACACCTTC
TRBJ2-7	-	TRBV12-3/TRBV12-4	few	CASSSPTGPSYEQYF	TGTGCCAGCAGTAGCCCGACAGGACCCTCCTACGAGCAGTACTTC
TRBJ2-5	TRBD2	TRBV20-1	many	CSARGASGGGRSRETQYF	TGCAGTGCTAGAGGGGCTAGCGGGGGAGGTCGGTCTAGGGAGACCCAGTACTTC
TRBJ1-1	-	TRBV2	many	CASYTERKTEAFF	TGTGCCAGCTACACCGAACGAAAGACTGAAGCTTTCTTT
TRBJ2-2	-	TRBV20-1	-	CSALPPGLTGVRRELFF	TGCAGTGCCCTACCCCCCGGACTAACGGGAGTAAGGAGGGAGCTGTTTTTT
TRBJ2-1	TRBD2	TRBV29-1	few	CSVWEGSSYNEQFF	TGCAGCGTATGGGAGGGGAGCTCCTACAATGAGCAGTTCTTC
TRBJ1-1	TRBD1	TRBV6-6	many	CASSYIRGGRGTEAFF	TGTGCCAGCAGTTACATTCGAGGGGGCCGTGGCACTGAAGCTTTCTTT